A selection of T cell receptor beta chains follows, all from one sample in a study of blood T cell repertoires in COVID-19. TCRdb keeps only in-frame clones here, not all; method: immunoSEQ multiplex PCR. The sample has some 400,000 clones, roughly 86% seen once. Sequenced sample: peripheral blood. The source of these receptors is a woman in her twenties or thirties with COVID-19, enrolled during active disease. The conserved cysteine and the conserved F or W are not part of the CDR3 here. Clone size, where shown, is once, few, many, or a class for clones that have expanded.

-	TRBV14	ASSQGKKYREKLF
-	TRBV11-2	ASSFNRGADTQY
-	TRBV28	AIRQNYGYT
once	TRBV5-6	ASSFGQAGYT
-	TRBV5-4	ASQGSGRETDTQY
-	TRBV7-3	ASSLNSGPFNNEQF
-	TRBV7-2	ASSPWTSGSYEQF
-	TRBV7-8	ASSLPGAYEQY
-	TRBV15	ATSRGLSVGVSQNIQY
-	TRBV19	ASSIVGLSSYEQY
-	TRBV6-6	ASRNTGTGNTIY
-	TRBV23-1	ASSQLARARCAGELF
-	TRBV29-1	SVAKRDDYNEQF
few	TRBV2	ASRRGLAGGPRHEQY
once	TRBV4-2	ASSQDIPLAGAEQY
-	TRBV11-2	ASKKREPGTEAF
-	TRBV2	ASSKGGGEQF
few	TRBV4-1	ASSLAGKQETQY
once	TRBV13	ASSLLAGVTNEQF
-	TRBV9	ASSVGASGRYTQY
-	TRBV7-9	ASSLEIYDTQY
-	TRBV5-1	ASSLEGGYGYT
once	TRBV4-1	ASSQRAGVNEQF
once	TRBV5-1	ASSMTAAGKSGYT
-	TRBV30	AWRDRADQPQH
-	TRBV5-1	ASSLVGQGSDTQY
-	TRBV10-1	ASSAGTGALGNQPQH
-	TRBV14	ASSRDTKNYGYT
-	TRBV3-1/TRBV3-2	ASSVRGQETQY
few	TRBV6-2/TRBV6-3	ASSYQTARTYNSPLH
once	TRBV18	ASSPGSGMPQH
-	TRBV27	ASSLSWGYYEQY
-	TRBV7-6	ASSSGQGTTNYGYT
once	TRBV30	AWSVSSGTAPPQF
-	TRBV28	ASSLSVPRYEQY
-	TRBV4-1	ASSQQGRGYNSPLH
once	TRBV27	ASSPSSGTGRYNEQF
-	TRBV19	ASSKPRGGGNQPQH
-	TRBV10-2	ASSPSGTEAF
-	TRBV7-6	ASSPLSSRVYEQY
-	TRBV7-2	ASSPRRDSSYEQY
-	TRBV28	ASRGLTTGELF
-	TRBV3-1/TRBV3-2	ASSQVKGAGGYT
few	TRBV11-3	ASSLGVRVTDTQY
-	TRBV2	ASRAVGPNYGYT
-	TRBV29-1	SARTGGGILAKNIQY
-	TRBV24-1	ATSADRTSGTGELF
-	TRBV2	ASSPGTGYTEAF
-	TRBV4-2	ASSPDRRNEKLF